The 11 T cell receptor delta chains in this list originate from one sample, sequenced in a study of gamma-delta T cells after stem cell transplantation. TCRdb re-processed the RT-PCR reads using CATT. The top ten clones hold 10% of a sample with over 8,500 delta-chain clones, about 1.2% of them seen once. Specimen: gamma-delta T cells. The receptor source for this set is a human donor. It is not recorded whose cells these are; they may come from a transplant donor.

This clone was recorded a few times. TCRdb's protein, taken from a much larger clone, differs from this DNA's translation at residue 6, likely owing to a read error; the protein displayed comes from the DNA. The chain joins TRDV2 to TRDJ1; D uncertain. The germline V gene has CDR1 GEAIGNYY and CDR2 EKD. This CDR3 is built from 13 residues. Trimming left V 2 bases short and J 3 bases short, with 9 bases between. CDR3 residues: CACDKVRADKLIF. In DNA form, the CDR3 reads TGTGCCTGTGACAAGGTGCGGGCCGATAAACTCATCTTT.

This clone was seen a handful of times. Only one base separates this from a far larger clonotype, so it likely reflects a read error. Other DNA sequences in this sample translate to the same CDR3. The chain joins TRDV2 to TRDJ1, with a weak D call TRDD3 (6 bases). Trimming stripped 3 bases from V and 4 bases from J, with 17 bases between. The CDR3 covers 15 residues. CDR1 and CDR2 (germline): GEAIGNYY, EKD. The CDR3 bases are TGTGCCTGTGACCGACTGGGTGATAAAGGCGATAAACTCATCTTT. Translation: CACDRLGDKGDKLIF.

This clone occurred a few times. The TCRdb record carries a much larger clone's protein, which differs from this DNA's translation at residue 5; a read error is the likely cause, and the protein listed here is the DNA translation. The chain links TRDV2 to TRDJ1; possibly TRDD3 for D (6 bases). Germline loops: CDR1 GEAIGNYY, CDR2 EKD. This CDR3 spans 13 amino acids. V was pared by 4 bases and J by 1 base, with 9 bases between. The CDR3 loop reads CACDPWGTDKLIF. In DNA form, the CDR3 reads TGTGCCTGTGATCCCTGGGGCACCGATAAACTCATCTTT.

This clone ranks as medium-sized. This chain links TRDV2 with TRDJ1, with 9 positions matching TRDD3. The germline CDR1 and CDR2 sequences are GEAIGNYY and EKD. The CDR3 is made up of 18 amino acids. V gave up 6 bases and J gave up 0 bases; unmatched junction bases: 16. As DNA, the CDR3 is TGTGCCTGTTTTCCGCTCGGGGGATACCCTTACTACACCGATAAACTCATCTTT. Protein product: CACFPLGGYPYYTDKLIF.

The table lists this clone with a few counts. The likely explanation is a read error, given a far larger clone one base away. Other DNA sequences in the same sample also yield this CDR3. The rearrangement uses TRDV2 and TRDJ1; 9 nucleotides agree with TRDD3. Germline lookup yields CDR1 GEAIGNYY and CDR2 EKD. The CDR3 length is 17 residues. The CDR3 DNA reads TGTGCCTGTGACACCGTGGGGGATAGAAAGGACACCGATAAACTCATCTTC. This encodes CACDTVGDRKDTDKLIF.

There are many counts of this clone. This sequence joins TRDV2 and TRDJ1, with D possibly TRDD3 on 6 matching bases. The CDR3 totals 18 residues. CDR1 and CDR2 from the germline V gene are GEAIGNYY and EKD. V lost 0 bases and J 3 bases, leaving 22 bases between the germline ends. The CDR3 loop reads CACDTVLGSPSWSDKLIF. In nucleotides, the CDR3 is TGTGCCTGTGACACCGTACTGGGATCCCCTAGTTGGTCCGATAAACTCATCTTT.

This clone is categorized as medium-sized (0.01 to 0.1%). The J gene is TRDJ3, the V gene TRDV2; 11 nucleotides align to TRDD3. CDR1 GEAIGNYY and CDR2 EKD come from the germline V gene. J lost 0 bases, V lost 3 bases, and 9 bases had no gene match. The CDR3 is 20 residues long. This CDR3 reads CACDSVLGDMGSWDTRQMFF. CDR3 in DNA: TGTGCCTGTGACTCTGTACTGGGGGATATGGGCTCCTGGGACACCCGACAGATGTTTTTC.

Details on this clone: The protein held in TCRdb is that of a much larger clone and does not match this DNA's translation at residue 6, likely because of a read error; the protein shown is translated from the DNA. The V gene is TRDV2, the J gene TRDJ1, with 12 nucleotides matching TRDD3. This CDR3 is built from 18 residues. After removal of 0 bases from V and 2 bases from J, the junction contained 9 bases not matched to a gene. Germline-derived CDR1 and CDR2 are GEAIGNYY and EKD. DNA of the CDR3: TGTGCCTGTGACACCGTCCGGACTGGGGGATACAAGACCGATAAACTCATCTTT. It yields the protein CACDTVRTGGYKTDKLIF.

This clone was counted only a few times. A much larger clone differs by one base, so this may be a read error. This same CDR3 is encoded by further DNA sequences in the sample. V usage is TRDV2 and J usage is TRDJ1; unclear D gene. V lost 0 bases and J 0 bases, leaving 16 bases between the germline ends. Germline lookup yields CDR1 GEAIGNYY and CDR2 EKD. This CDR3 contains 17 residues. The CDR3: CACDTVSGSPHTDKLIF. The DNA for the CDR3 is TGTGCCTGTGACACCGTGTCGGGAAGCCCCCACACCGATAAACTCATCTTT.

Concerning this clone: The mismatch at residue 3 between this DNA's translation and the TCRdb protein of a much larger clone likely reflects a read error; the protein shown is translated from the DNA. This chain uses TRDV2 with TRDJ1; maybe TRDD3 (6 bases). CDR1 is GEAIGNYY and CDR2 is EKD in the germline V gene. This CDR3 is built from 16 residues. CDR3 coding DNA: TGTGCCCGTGACACCGTCGGGGATCGAGGGACCGATAAACTCATCTTT. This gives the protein CARDTVGDRGTDKLIF.

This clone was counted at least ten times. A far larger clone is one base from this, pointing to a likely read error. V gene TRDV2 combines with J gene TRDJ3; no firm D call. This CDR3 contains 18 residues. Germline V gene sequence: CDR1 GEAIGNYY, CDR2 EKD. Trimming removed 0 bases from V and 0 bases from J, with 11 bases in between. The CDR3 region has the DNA TGTGCCTGTGACACCGCAGCGGAAAGCTCCTGGGACACCCGACAGATGTTTTTC. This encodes CACDTAAESSWDTRQMFF.